Following are 18 T cell receptor beta chains from one sample sequenced in a study of patients and donors after allogeneic stem cell transplantation. TCRdb re-analysed the RT-PCR reads in MiXCR, keeping a single row per CDR3 protein. The sample holds 390,000 or so distinct CDR3 sequences, around 16% seen once. Sequencing used blood, either unsorted or a sorted T cell fraction (not recorded which). These receptors all stem from a human donor who was either an allogeneic HSCT recipient or a stem cell or donor lymphocyte infusion donor (not recorded which). It is not recorded whose cells these are; they may come from a transplant donor.

In nucleotides, the CDR3 is TGCAGTGCTAGAGTGGGTAGCGGCATCACGAACACCGGGGAGCTGTTTTTT. Protein sequence: CSARVGSGITNTGELFF. V and J are TRBV20-1 and TRBJ2-2, with TRBD2 as a possible D gene (6 bases). Germline V gene data show CDR1 as DFQATT and CDR2 as SNEGSKA (reference sequence). The CDR3 is made up of 17 amino acids. V dropped 1 base and J dropped 0 bases, with 15 bases sitting between them.

The chain employs TRBV20-1 and TRBJ1-1, with 10 bases aligning to TRBD1. The CDR3 has 14 residues. Germline V lookup: CDR1 DFQATT, CDR2 SNEGSKA (reference sequence). Trimming took 0 bases from V and 3 from J; bases not matched to a gene: 1. This CDR3 reads CSARETGGYTEAFF. The CDR3, as DNA: TGCAGTGCTAGAGAGACAGGGGGCTACACTGAAGCTTTCTTT.

The V and J genes are TRBV29-1 and TRBJ2-7; D not certain. Trimming left V 8 bases short and J 6 bases short, with 17 bases between. The CDR3 spans 12 residues. Germline V gene data show CDR1 as SQVTM and CDR2 as ANQGSEA. CDR3 region: CSSSSRFGEQYF. Here the CDR3 DNA reads TGCAGCTCAAGTAGCAGATTCGGCGAGCAGTACTTC.

The chain is built from TRBV11-1 and TRBJ2-7; D gene unclear. Germline CDR1 is SGHAT and CDR2 is FQDESV (reference sequence). This CDR3 region has 14 residues. V was trimmed by 3 bases and J by 3 bases, leaving 12 bases between them. The CDR3 loop is CASSFMGNLYEQYF. For the CDR3, the DNA is TGTGCCAGCAGCTTCATGGGGAATCTCTACGAGCAGTACTTC.

In DNA form, the CDR3 reads TGCGCCAGCAGCTTCCGTACGGGTTACGAGCAGTACTTC. This sequence encodes CASSFRTGYEQYF. V is TRBV5-1 and J is TRBJ2-7; D not resolved. V was shortened by 2 bases and J by 4 bases, with 10 bases between the two germline ends. CDR1 and CDR2 (germline): SGHRS, YFSETQ. The CDR3 is 13 residues long. Drawing the rest from reference TRBV5-1 and TRBJ2-7, the complete variable domain is KAGVTQTPRYLIKTRGQQVTLSCSPISGHRSVSWYQQTPGQGLQFLFEYFSETQRNKGNFPGRFSGRQFSNSRSEMNVSTLELGDSALYLCASSFRTGYEQYFGPGTRLTVT.

The table lists this clonotype with a few counts. The genes are TRBV6-6 and TRBJ2-5, with a tentative D call TRBD2 (5 bases). The V and J ends lost 10 bases and 3 bases respectively, with 9 bases between them. There are 11 residues in the CDR3. Germline-derived CDR1 and CDR2 are MNHNY and SVGAGI (reference sequence). The CDR3 reads CATRGEETQYF. Written as DNA, the CDR3 is TGTGCCACCCGGGGTGAAGAGACCCAGTACTTC.

This clonotype was detected only a few times. The genes are TRBV27 and TRBJ2-1, with D maybe TRBD2 (6 bases). The V gene lost 6 bases and the J gene lost 5 bases, with 20 bases spanning the gap. The CDR3 consists of 16 residues. CDR1 and CDR2 (germline): MNHEY, SMNVEV (reference sequence). This chain's CDR3 is CASSRRGPEGHNEQFF. The CDR3 DNA follows: TGTGCCAGCAGCCGGCGGGGACCGGAGGGACACAATGAGCAGTTCTTC.

The chain combines TRBV28 with TRBJ2-7; D assignment may be TRBD1 or TRBD2 (5 bases each). Germline CDR1 is MDHEN and CDR2 is SYDVKM. The CDR3 extends over 13 amino acids. Trimming removed 9 bases at V and 3 bases at J, with 15 bases between. CDR3 DNA sequence: TGTGCCAGTTATGGGTGGGGGTTCTACGAGCAGTACTTC. As protein: CASYGWGFYEQYF. Full variable domain (rest looked up from reference TRBV28 and TRBJ2-7): DVKVTQSSRYLVKRTGEKVFLECVQDMDHENMFWYRQDPGLGLRLIYFSYDVKMKEKGDIPEGYSVSREKKERFSLILESASTNQTSMYLCASYGWGFYEQYFGPGTRLTVT.

V and J are TRBV2 and TRBJ2-1, with D unresolved. CDR1 and CDR2 from the germline V gene are SNHLY and FYNNEI. Between the trimmed V and J ends, which lost 3 bases and 9 bases, there was a span of 6 bases. The length of the CDR3 is 11 residues. The CDR3 region has the DNA TGTGCCAGCAGTGAGGTTACTGAGCAGTTCTTC. Its translation is CASSEVTEQFF.

The chain couples TRBV5-6 to TRBJ2-5, with D possibly being TRBD1 (6 bases). This CDR3 comprises 13 residues. V dropped 2 bases and J dropped 4 bases, with 9 bases sitting between them. Looked up from germline, CDR1 is SGHDT and CDR2 is YYEEEE. The CDR3 spells CASSLQGPETQYF. CDR3 DNA: TGTGCCAGCAGCTTACAGGGCCCAGAGACCCAGTACTTC.

The V call is TRBV6-1, the J call TRBJ2-2, with TRBD1 identical over 8 bases. CDR3 length: 14 amino acids. Germline CDR1 reads MNHNS; CDR2 reads SASEGT. With V trimmed by 8 bases and J by 5 bases, 7 bases remained unmatched. CDR3 coding DNA: TGTGCCAGCGGGCCCAACAGGGGGACCGGGGAGCTGTTTTTT. Translated: CASGPNRGTGELFF.

This chain links TRBV20-1 with TRBJ2-7; possibly TRBD1 or TRBD2 for D (5 bases each). The ends were cut back, 5 bases at V and 0 bases at J, with 14 bases in the middle. The CDR3 extends over 14 amino acids. Germline CDR1 reads DFQATT; CDR2 reads SNEGSKA (reference sequence). CDR3 amino acids: CSAPVSGSSYEQYF. As DNA, the CDR3 is TGCAGTGCTCCAGTTTCAGGGAGCTCCTACGAGCAGTACTTC.

For this clonotype: The junction and the germline gene differ at one end; a read error may be behind it. The rearrangement uses TRBV24-1 and TRBJ2-1, with TRBD2 matching over 7 bases. This CDR3 is 15 amino acids long. The germline gives CDR1 KGHDR, CDR2 SFDVKD. The CDR3 is CATSAMERGNNGQFF. DNA of the CDR3: TGTGCCACCAGTGCTATGGAGCGGGGTAACAATGGGCAGTTCTTC.

This sequence joins TRBV24-1 and TRBJ2-6; TRBD1 is a possible D gene (6 bases). Trimming took 5 bases from V and 1 from J, leaving 17 bases between them. The CDR3 contains 18 residues. The germline V gene has CDR1 KGHDR and CDR2 SFDVKD. The CDR3 here is CATSALHRDLSGANVLTF. The CDR3 DNA reads as TGTGCCACCAGTGCTCTCCACAGGGATTTATCTGGGGCCAACGTCCTGACTTTC.

There are many counts of this clonotype. J is TRBJ2-7 and V is TRBV13; unclear D gene. Germline loops: CDR1 PRHDT, CDR2 FYEKMQ (reference sequence). V lost 1 base, J lost 5 bases, and 15 bases lay in between. CDR3 length: 15 amino acids. In nucleotides, the CDR3 is TGTGCCAGCAGCTTAGTGAAAGGGAATAACGACGAGCAGTACTTC. This sequence encodes CASSLVKGNNDEQYF.

This clonotype was picked up many times. The rearrangement links TRBV29-1 to TRBJ2-7; 8 bases are shared with TRBD1. Germline values: CDR1 SQVTM, CDR2 ANQGSEA. The CDR3 consists of 14 residues. After removal of 3 bases from V and 1 base from J, the junction contained 5 bases not matched to a gene. The CDR3 here is CSVDSGQESYEQYF. DNA of the CDR3: TGCAGCGTTGATTCGGGACAGGAGTCCTACGAGCAGTACTTC.

This clonotype was seen only a few times. V usage is TRBV15 and J usage is TRBJ2-6, with D hard to call. Trimming pared 11 bases from V and 4 bases from J, leaving 6 bases between. Germline CDR1 is LNHNV and CDR2 is YYDKDF (reference sequence). The CDR3 sequence is 11 residues long. CDR3 amino acids: CASQGANVLTF. CDR3 nucleotides: TGTGCCTCACAAGGGGCCAACGTCCTGACTTTC.

This clonotype was observed once. The chain is built from TRBV6-5 and TRBJ2-2, with TRBD1 matching over 8 bases. Unmatched junction bases numbered 9, after V lost 1 base and J lost 5 bases. Germline V lookup: CDR1 MNHEY, CDR2 SVGAGI. The CDR3 is made up of 17 amino acids. CDR3 in DNA: TGTGCCAGCAGTTACTTTACCGGGACAGGATTGACCGGGGAGCTGTTTTTT. Residues: CASSYFTGTGLTGELFF.